The sequence of this TCR beta chain was determined in a study of blood T cell repertoires in COVID-19. The wider study: PBMCs, B-cell-depleted T cells, or T cells provided the cDNA or gDNA that made up the material.

Trimming took 8 bases from V and 0 from J; bases not matched to a gene: 4. Germline loops: CDR1 MDHEN, CDR2 SYDVKM. The CDR3 totals 13 residues. Original data processing: Quantification of nucleated cells was approximated via reference gene primer amplification. Profiling relied on immunoSEQ multiplex PCR, and the TCRdb table lists in-frame clones only, not all of them. That table gives V, J and clone size, and the DNA gave D and trimming. The sample includes under 200,000 clones, nearly 85% of them seen just once. Source material: peripheral blood. The receptor's source is a woman aged 25-40 years with acute or convalescent COVID-19. The J gene is TRBJ2-7, the V gene TRBV28, with TRBD1 matching over 7 bases. The CDR3 sequence: CASEQGPSYEQYF. The CDR3 coding sequence is TGTGCCAGCGAACAGGGGCCCTCCTACGAGCAGTACTTC.